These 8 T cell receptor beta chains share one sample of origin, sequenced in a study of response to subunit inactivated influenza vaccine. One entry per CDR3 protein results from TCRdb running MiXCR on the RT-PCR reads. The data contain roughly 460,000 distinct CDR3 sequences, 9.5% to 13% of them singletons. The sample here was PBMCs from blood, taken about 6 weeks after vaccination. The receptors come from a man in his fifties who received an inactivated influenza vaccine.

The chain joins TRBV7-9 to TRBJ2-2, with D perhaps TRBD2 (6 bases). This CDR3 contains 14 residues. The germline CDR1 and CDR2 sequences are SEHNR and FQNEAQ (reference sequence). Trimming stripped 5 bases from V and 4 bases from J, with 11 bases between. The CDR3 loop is CASSPGRGTGELFF. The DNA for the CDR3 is TGTGCCAGCAGCCCCGGGCGGGGCACCGGGGAGCTGTTTTTT.

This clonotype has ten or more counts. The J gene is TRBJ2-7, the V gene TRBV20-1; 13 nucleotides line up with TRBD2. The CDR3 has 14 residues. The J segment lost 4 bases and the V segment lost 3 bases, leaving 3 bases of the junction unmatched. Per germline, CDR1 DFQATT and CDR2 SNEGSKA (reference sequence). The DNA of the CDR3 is TGCAGTGCTAGCCCGGGACTAGCGGGATACGAGCAGTACTTC. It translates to CSASPGLAGYEQYF.

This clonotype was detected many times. The CDR3 here is CSARDPGRQSTDTQYF. CDR3 sequence (DNA): TGCAGTGCTAGAGATCCAGGGCGGCAAAGCACAGATACGCAGTATTTT. The J gene is TRBJ2-3, the V gene TRBV20-1; maybe TRBD1 (5 bases). The CDR3 runs to 16 residues. V was clipped by 0 bases and J by 0 bases, with 13 bases between them. Germline lookup yields CDR1 DFQATT and CDR2 SNEGSKA (reference sequence).

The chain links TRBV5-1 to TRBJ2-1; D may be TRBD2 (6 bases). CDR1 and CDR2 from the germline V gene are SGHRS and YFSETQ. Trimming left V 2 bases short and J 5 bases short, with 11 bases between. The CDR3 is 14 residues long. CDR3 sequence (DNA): TGCGCCAGCAGCTTCGCTAGCGTTCACAATGAGCAGTTCTTC. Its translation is CASSFASVHNEQFF.

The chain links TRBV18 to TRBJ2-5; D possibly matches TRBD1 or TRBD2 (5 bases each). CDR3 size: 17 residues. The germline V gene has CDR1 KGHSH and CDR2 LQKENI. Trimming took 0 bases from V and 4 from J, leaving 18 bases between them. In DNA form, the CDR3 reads TGTGCCAGCTCACCACCGGGACGGACCAGTAAAGTAGAGACCCAGTACTTC. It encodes CASSPPGRTSKVETQYF.

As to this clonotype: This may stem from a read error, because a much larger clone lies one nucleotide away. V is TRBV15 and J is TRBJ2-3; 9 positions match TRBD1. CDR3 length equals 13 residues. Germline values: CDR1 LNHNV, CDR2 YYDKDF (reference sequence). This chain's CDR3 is CAVGDRAPDTQSF. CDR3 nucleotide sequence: TGTGCCGTAGGGGACAGGGCCCCAGATACGCAGTCTTTT.

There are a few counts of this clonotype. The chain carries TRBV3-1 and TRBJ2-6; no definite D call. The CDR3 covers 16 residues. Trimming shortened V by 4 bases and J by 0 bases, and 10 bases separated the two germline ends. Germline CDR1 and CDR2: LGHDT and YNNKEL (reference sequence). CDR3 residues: CASSPGFLSGANVLTF. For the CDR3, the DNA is TGTGCCAGCAGCCCGGGTTTCCTCTCTGGGGCCAACGTCCTGACTTTC.

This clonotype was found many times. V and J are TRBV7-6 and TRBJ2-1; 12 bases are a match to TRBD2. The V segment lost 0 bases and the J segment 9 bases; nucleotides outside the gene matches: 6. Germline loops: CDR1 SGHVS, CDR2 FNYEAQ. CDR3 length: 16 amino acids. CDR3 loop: CASSLAPSGRVSEQFF. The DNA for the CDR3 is TGTGCCAGCAGCTTAGCCCCTAGCGGGAGGGTTAGTGAGCAGTTCTTC.